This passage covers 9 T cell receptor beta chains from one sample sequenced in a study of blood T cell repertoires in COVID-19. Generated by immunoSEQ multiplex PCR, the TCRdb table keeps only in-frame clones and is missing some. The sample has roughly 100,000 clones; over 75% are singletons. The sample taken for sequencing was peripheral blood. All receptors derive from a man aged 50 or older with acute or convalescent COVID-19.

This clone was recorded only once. CDR3 bases: TGTGCCAGCAGTTATGCCTCCGGGGGATACTACGAGCAGTACTTC. This sequence encodes CASSYASGGYYEQYF. J is TRBJ2-7 and V is TRBV6-5, with D perhaps TRBD2 (6 bases). The CDR3 has 15 amino acids. The germline V gene has CDR1 MNHEY and CDR2 SVGAGI. The V end lost 3 bases, the J end lost 3 bases, and 15 bases lay between the germline ends.

The CDR3 DNA follows: TGTGCCAGCAGCCATTCCACGGGGGGCTTCACTGGGGCCAACGTCCTGACTTTC. This encodes CASSHSTGGFTGANVLTF. The chain employs TRBV4-2 and TRBJ2-6; possible D gene TRBD2, 7 bases. The CDR3 sequence is 18 residues long. V was pared by 3 bases and J by 2 bases, with 17 bases between. The germline gives CDR1 LGHNA, CDR2 YNFKEQ.

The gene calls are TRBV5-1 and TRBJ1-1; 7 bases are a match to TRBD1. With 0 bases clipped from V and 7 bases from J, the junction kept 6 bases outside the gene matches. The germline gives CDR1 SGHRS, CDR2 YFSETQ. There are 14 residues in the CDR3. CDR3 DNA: TGCGCCAGCAGCTTGGGACAGGGCGTGGGTGAAGCTTTCTTT. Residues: CASSLGQGVGEAFF.

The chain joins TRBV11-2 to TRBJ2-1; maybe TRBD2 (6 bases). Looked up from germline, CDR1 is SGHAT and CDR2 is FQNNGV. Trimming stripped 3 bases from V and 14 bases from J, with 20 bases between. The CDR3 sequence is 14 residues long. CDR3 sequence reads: CASSFRRTQGGEFF. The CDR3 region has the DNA TGTGCCAGCAGCTTCCGTCGGACTCAAGGAGGGGAGTTCTTC.

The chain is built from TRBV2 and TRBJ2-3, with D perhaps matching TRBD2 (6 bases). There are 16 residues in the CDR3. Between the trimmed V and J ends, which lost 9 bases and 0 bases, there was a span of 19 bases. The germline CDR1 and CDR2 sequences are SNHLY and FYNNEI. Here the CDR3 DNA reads TGTGCCAGTGGGGGAGGCGGGGTACCTAGCACAGATACGCAGTATTTT. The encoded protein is CASGGGGVPSTDTQYF.

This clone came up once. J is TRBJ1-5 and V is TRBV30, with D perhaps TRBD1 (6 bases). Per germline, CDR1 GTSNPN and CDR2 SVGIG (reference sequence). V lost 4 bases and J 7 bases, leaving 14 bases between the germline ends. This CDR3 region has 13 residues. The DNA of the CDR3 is TGTGCCTGGAATGAACAGGGAGAACAGCCCCAGCATTTT. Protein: CAWNEQGEQPQHF.

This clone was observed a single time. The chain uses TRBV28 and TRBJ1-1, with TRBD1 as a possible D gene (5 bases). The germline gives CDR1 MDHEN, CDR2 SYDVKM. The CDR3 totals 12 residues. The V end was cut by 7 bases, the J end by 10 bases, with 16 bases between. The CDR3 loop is CASIRMEGRAFF. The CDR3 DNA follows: TGTGCCAGCATTCGGATGGAGGGGAGAGCTTTCTTT.

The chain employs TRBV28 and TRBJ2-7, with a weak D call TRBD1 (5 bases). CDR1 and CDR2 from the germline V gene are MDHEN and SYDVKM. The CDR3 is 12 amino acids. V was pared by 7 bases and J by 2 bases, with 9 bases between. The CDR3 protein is CASMGRAYEQYF. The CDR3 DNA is TGTGCCAGCATGGGCAGGGCCTACGAGCAGTACTTC.

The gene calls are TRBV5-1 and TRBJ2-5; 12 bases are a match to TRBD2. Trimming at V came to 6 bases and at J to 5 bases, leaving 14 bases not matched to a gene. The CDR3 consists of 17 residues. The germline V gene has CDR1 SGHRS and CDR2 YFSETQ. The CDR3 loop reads CASIPGTSGSPAETQYF. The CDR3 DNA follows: TGCGCCAGCATCCCCGGGACTAGCGGGTCCCCAGCGGAGACCCAGTACTTC.